This record concerns one T cell receptor (beta chain) sequence. The antigen is unknown. These data are taken from a study of Tregs in tolerant kidney transplant recipients. Notes on the study in general: Validation in larger populations is needed because few patients were studied. Antigen-driven expansion was suggested because donor-specific Tregs expanded more than all Tregs in tolerant patients.

Thawed PBMCs were FACS-sorted into unstimulated CD4+CD25+CD127- regulatory T cells, CD4+CD25- non-regulatory cells, CD4 and CD8 cells. From germline, CDR1 is SGHDT and CDR2 YYEEEE. V was cut by 1 base and J by 6 bases, with 11 bases left in between. CDR3 length: 14 residues. Using immunoSEQ multiplex PCR, the repertoire was profiled, and TCRdb retains in-frame clones only, with some absent. The data show some 66,000 clones, with roughly 92% seen just once and around 9.9% held by the top ten. The V gene is TRBV5-6, the J gene TRBJ2-1, with TRBD2 as a possible D gene (5 bases). Source: CD8+ T cells from blood, taken before the transplant. The TCR comes from a human donor who received a combined kidney and bone marrow transplant. The CDR3, as DNA: TGTGCCAGCAGCTTGCCGACTATCTCCAATGAGCAGTTCTTC. Translated, it gives CASSLPTISNEQFF.